This is a list of T cell receptor beta chains from one sample in a study of CD8 T cells in Susac syndrome. In TCRdb, the immunoSEQ multiplex PCR reads were re-called with MiXCR into one record per CDR3 protein. The data hold about 150,000 distinct CDR3 sequences, with approximately 95% observed a single time. Source material: CD4+ T cells from PBMCs. The source of these receptors is a human donor with Susac syndrome. Each CDR3 is given without its conserved first and last residue.

j_call v_call cdr3_aa
TRBJ2-1 TRBV11-1 ASSLSGYNEQF
TRBJ2-7 TRBV20-1 SARPGTGAFEQY
TRBJ2-5 TRBV4-1 ASSQVTSGVGTQY
TRBJ2-3 TRBV9 ASSPRSWGLTMNTDTQY
TRBJ1-3 TRBV5-8 ASSLYLRNTIY
TRBJ2-2 TRBV2 ASSEAGAGELF
TRBJ1-2 TRBV20-1 SARDSNPYT
TRBJ2-3 TRBV12-3/TRBV12-4 ASSLGLAGARDTQY
TRBJ2-1 TRBV20-1 SARRGSGGHIGYNEQF
TRBJ1-5 TRBV20-1 SARGGTQPQH
TRBJ1-2 TRBV27 ASKGQGSINYGYT
TRBJ2-5 TRBV20-1 SARLGMETQY
TRBJ2-1 TRBV4-1 ASSQTLGSYNEQF